This section outlines one T cell receptor (beta chain) sequence together with its context. The antigen is undetermined. This entry belongs to a study of cytomegalovirus exposure and HLA in healthy donors. Whole-study results and caveats: Evidence from a later analysis indicated that most CMV-associated TCR beta chains looked HLA-restricted.

CDR1 is MNHEY, CDR2 SMNVEV, per germline (reference sequence). The trim removed 5 bases at V and 2 bases at J, leaving 7 bases unmatched. The CDR3 covers 15 residues. Primers included in the PCR were 60 Vbeta and 13 Jbeta primers. Produced via immunoSEQ multiplex PCR; TCRdb's table is partial and in-frame only. The sample lists more than 200,000 clones; approximately 79% were seen once. Sequencing used PBMCs. This TCR came from a girl aged 2 to 10 in good health and CMV-seronegative. V gene TRBV27 combines with J gene TRBJ2-7; TRBD1 agrees at 9 bases. The CDR3 sequence is CASSAGTGLTYEQYF. DNA for the CDR3: TGTGCCAGCAGTGCGGGGACAGGGTTAACCTACGAGCAGTACTTC.